What follows is one T cell receptor beta chain and its context. The entry originates in a study of control samples from healthy donors and cancer patients. The assay was immunoSEQ multiplex PCR, and TCRdb's table has in-frame clones only and misses some. The sample has over 80,000 clones; around 92% are singletons. Germline CDR1 MNHNY, CDR2 SVGAGI (reference sequence). This CDR3 has 12 amino acids. The ends were cut back, 2 bases at V and 11 bases at J, with 12 bases in the middle. This clonotype originated in a man aged 25-40 years in good health. Sequences were obtained from blood. The V call is TRBV6-6, the J call TRBJ1-1; D perhaps matches TRBD1 (5 bases). The CDR3 here is CASSYGASEAFF. CDR3 DNA: TGTGCCAGCAGTTACGGGGCGTCGGAGGCTTTCTTT.